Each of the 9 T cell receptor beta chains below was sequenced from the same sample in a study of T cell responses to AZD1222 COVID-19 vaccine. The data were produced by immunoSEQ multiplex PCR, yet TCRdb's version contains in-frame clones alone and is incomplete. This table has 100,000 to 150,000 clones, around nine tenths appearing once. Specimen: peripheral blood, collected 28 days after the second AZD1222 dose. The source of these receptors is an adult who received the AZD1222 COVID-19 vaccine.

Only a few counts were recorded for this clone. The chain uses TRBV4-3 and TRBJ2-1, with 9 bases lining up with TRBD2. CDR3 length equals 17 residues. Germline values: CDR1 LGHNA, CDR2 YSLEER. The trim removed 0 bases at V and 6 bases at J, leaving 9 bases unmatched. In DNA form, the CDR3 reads TGCGCCAGCAGCCAAGAAGGTGGAGATAGCGGGGGCAATGAGCAGTTCTTC. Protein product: CASSQEGGDSGGNEQFF.

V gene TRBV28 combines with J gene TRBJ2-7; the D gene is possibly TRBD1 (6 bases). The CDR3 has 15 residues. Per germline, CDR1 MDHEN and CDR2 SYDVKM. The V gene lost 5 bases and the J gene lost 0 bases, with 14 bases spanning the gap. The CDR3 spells CASSRDTRSSYEQYF. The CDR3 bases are TGTGCCAGCAGTAGGGACACTAGAAGCTCCTACGAGCAGTACTTC.

The CDR3 spells CASSEIGTSSSYEQYF. Written as DNA, the CDR3 is TGTGCCAGCAGTGAAATCGGGACGTCCAGCTCCTACGAGCAGTACTTC. The genes are TRBV6-1 and TRBJ2-7; D could derive from TRBD1 or TRBD2 (5 bases each). This CDR3 contains 16 residues. CDR1 is MNHNS and CDR2 is SASEGT in the germline V gene. V was pared by 2 bases and J by 0 bases, with 14 bases between.

The CDR3 sequence is CASSSLAGTGGELFF. CDR3 nucleotides: TGTGCCAGCAGCTCCCTAGCGGGGACGGGCGGGGAGCTGTTTTTT. The V call is TRBV7-8, the J call TRBJ2-2; 9 positions match TRBD2. This CDR3 contains 15 residues. Germline values: CDR1 SGHVS, CDR2 FQNEAQ. Trimming removed 4 bases from V and 7 bases from J; junction bases left unmatched: 7.

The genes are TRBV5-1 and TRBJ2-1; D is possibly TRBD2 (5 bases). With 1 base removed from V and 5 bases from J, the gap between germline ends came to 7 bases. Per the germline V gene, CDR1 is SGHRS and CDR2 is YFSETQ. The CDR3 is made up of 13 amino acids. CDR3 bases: TGCGCCAGCAGCTTGTCAGCGGACAATGAGCAGTTCTTC. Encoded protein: CASSLSADNEQFF.

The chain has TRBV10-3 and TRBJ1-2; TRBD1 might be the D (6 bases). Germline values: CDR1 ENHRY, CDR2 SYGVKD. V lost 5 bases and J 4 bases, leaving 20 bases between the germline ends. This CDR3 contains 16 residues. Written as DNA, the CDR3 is TGTGCCATCAGTTTATCTCAGGGGAGTTCATCCTATGGCTACACCTTC. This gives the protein CAISLSQGSSSYGYTF.

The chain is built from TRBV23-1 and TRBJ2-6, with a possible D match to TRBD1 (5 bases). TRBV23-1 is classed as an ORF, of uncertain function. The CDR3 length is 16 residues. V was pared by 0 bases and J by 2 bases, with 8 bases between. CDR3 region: CASSQSRVTGANVLTF. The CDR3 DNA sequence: TGCGCCAGCAGTCAATCCAGGGTAACTGGGGCCAACGTCCTGACTTTC.

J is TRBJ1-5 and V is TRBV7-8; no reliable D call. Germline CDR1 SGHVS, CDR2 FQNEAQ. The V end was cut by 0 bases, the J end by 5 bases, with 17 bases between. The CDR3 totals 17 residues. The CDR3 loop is CASSLAPGGGGDQPQHF. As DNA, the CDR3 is TGTGCCAGCAGCTTAGCGCCGGGAGGCGGAGGCGATCAGCCCCAGCATTTT.

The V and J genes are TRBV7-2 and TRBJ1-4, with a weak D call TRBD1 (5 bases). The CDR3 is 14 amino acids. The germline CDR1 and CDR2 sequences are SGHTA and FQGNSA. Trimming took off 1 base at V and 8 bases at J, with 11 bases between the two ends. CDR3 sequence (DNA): TGTGCCAGCAGCTTAGGTGGGGCGGGGGAAAAACTGTTTTTT. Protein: CASSLGGAGEKLFF.